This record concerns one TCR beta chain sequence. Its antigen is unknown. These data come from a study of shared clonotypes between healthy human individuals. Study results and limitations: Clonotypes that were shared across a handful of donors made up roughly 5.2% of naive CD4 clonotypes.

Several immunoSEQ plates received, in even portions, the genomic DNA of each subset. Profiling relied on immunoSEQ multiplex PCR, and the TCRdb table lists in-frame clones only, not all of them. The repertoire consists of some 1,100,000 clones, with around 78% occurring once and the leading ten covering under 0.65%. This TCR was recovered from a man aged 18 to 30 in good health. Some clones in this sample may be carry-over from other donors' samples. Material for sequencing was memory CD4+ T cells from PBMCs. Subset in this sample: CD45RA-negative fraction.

CDR3 DNA sequence: TGTGCCTCGGACAGGGGGCCGTATCAGCCCCAGCATTTT. It codes for CASDRGPYQPQHF. The J gene is TRBJ1-5, the V gene TRBV30; 11 nucleotides agree with TRBD1. The V and J ends lost 7 bases and 5 bases, in that order; junction bases with no gene match: 4. This CDR3 is 13 amino acids long. From germline, CDR1 is GTSNPN and CDR2 SVGIG (reference sequence).